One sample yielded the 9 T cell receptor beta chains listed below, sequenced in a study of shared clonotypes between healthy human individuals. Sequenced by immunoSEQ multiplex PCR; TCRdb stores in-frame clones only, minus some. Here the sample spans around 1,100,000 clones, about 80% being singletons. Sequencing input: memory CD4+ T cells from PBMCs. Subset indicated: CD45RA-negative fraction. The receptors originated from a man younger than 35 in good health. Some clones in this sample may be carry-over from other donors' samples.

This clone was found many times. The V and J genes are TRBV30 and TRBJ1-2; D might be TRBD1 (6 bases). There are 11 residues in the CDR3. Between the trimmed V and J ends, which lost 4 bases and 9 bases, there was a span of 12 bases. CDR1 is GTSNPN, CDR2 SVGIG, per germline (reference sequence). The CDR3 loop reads CAWTQDSSYTF. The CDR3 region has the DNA TGTGCCTGGACCCAGGACAGTAGCTACACCTTC.

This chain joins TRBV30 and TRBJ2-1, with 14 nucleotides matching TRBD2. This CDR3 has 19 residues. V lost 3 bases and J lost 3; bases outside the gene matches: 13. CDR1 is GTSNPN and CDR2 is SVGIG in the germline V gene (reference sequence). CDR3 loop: CAWRPQPGTSGSYYNEQFF. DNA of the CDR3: TGTGCCTGGAGGCCCCAACCCGGGACTAGCGGGAGTTACTACAATGAGCAGTTCTTC.

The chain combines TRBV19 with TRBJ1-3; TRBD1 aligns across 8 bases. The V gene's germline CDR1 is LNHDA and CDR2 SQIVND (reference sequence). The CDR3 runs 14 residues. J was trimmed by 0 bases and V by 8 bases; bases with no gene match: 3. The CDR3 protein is CASAGGFSGNTIYF. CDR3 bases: TGTGCCAGTGCAGGGGGCTTCTCTGGAAACACCATATATTTT.

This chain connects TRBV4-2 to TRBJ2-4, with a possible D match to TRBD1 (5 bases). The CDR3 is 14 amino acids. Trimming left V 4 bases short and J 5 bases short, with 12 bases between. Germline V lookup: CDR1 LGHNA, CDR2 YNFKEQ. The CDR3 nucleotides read TGTGCCAGCAGCCGAGATGCACAGGAAAACATTCAGTACTTC. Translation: CASSRDAQENIQYF.

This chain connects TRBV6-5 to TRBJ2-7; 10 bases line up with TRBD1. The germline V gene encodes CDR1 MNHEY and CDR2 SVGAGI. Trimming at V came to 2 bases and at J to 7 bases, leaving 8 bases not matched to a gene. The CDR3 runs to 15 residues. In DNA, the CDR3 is TGTGCCAGCAGTTACATGGGACAGGGGACGTGGGAGCAGTACTTC. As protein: CASSYMGQGTWEQYF.

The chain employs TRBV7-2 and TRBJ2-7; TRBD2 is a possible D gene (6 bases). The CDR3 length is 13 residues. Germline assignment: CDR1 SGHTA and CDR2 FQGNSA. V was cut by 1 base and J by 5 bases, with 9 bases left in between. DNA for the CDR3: TGTGCCAGCAGCTTAGTCGGCGGGAACGAGCAGTACTTC. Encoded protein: CASSLVGGNEQYF.

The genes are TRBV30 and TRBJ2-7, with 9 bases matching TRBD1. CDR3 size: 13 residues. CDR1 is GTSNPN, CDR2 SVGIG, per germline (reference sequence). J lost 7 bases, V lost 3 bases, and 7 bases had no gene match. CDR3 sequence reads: CAWRRTGAGEQYF. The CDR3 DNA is TGTGCCTGGAGGAGGACAGGGGCGGGTGAGCAGTACTTC.

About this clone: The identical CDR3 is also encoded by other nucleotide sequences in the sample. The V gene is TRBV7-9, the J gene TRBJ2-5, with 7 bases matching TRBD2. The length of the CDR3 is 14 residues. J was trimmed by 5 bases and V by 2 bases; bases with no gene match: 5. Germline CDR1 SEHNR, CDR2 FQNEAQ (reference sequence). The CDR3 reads CASSLLAGGETQYF. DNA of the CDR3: TGTGCCAGCAGCTTATTGGCCGGGGGGGAGACCCAGTACTTC.

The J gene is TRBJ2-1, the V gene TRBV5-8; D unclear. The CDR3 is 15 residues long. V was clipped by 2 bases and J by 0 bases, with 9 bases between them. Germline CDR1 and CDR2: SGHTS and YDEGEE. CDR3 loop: CASSFTRSSYNEQFF. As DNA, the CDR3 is TGTGCCAGCAGCTTCACTCGCAGCTCCTACAATGAGCAGTTCTTC.